The clone carrying this T cell receptor (beta chain) showed up many times. Its antigen is still unknown. The V gene end was trimmed by 3 bases and the J gene end by 5 bases; junction bases not matched to a gene: 5. The length of the CDR3 is 14 residues. Looked up from germline, CDR1 is MNHNS and CDR2 is SASEGT. The data derive from a study of response to subunit inactivated influenza vaccine. Study outcomes and limitations: It was the authors' suggestion that each seasonal influenza vaccination recruits few new T cells.

TCRdb re-called the RT-PCR reads with MiXCR, one entry per CDR3 protein. The table has around 850,000 distinct CDR3 sequences, around a sixth seen once. This TCR was recovered from a man aged 45-65 years who received an inactivated influenza vaccine. Material: PBMCs from blood, obtained roughly 5 days after vaccination. This sequence joins TRBV6-1 and TRBJ2-7, with 9 nucleotides matching TRBD2. The CDR3 DNA reads TGTGCCAGCAGTGACGGACTAGCGAGCCACGAGCAGTACTTC. Amino acids: CASSDGLASHEQYF.